These T cell receptor beta chains were read from a single sample in a study of blood T cell repertoires in COVID-19. Data came from immunoSEQ multiplex PCR; TCRdb stores just in-frame clones and leaves some out. Of hundreds of thousands of clones in the sample, about nine tenths are singletons; the top ten hold more than 5.5%. The sequenced sample consisted of peripheral blood. All receptors derive from a woman in her 70s with COVID-19, enrolled during active disease. Both conserved end residues are part of each CDR3. A D gene is named only where the DNA matches it firmly. Size values are once, few and many counts, or a class for expanded clones, and some rows have none.

>TRBJ1-3|.|TRBV19|.
TGTGCCAGTAGAAGACAGACTTTTTCTGGAAACACCATATATTTT
CASRRQTFSGNTIYF
>TRBJ2-1|TRBD2|TRBV7-6|.
TGTGCCAGCAGCAGGACTAGCGGGGGGAGCTCCTACAATGAGCAGTTCTTC
CASSRTSGGSSYNEQFF
>TRBJ1-3|.|TRBV30|once
TGTGCCTGGAGTCTTGGAGGGAGAGGAAACACCATATATTTT
CAWSLGGRGNTIYF
>TRBJ1-1|.|TRBV7-9|.
TGTGCCAGCAGCTTAGGCCGCCCGGCGGACACTGAAGCTTTCTTT
CASSLGRPADTEAFF
>TRBJ2-1|TRBD2|TRBV12-3/TRBV12-4|once
TGTGCCAGCGGGACTAGCGGGGGTGATGAGCAGTTCTTC
CASGTSGGDEQFF
>TRBJ1-1|.|TRBV19|.
TGTGCCAGTACGAAATACAGGGCTGCGAACACTGAAGCTTTCTTT
CASTKYRAANTEAFF
>TRBJ2-7|.|TRBV9|.
TGTGCCAGCAGCGTAGACCACAGCTCCTACGAGCAGTACTTC
CASSVDHSSYEQYF
>TRBJ2-1|.|TRBV5-1|once
TGCGCCAGCAGCTGGACAACCTACAATGAGCAGTTCTTC
CASSWTTYNEQFF
>TRBJ2-7|TRBD2|TRBV29-1|.
TGCAGCGTCCCCATGGCGGGGGGTAACGAGCAGTACTTC
CSVPMAGGNEQYF
>TRBJ2-5|TRBD2|TRBV7-2|.
TGTGCCAGCAGCGACCAGCGGGGGGAAAAGACCCAGTACTTC
CASSDQRGEKTQYF
>TRBJ2-3|TRBD2|TRBV7-8|.
TGTGCCAGCAGCTTAAGCGGGGGGGCGATCACAGATACGCAGTATTTT
CASSLSGGAITDTQYF
>TRBJ2-7|.|TRBV3-1/TRBV3-2|once
TGTGCCAGCAGCCAAGGACTAGGAGCCTACGAGCAGTACTTC
CASSQGLGAYEQYF
>TRBJ2-7|TRBD1|TRBV2|.
TGTGCCAGCAGTGCCGGGGGGGGACAGGGGAGCAACGAGCAGTACTTC
CASSAGGGQGSNEQYF
>TRBJ2-7|.|TRBV11-2|.
TGTGCCAGCAGCCTACAGGGAAACTACGAGCAGTACTTC
CASSLQGNYEQYF
>TRBJ1-3|.|TRBV6-5|.
TGTGCCAGCACCGACAGAGTCATTGGAAACACCATATATTTT
CASTDRVIGNTIYF
>TRBJ2-6|.|TRBV5-1|.
TGCGCCAGCAGCTTGGGACCTACAGGGATGGAGGGGGCCAACGTCCTGACTTTC
CASSLGPTGMEGANVLTF
>TRBJ2-2|.|TRBV24-1|.
TGTGCCACCAGTGATCCCAAGCAGGGAACCGGGGAGCTGTTTTTT
CATSDPKQGTGELFF
>TRBJ1-6|TRBD1|TRBV10-2|.
TGCGCCAGCAGTGATCCCACAGGGGGCTATAATTCACCCCTCCACTTT
CASSDPTGGYNSPLHF
>TRBJ2-3|TRBD1|TRBV18|.
TGTGCCAGCTCACCACGTAAGGGACAGGGGGCAGGCACAGATACGCAGTATTTT
CASSPRKGQGAGTDTQYF
>TRBJ1-6|.|TRBV5-1|.
TGCGCCAGCAGCTTGCGGACTTATTCACCCCTCCACTTT
CASSLRTYSPLHF
>TRBJ1-2|.|TRBV13|.
TGTGCCAGCAGCTTAGGGCGGGAATATGGCTACACCTTC
CASSLGREYGYTF
>TRBJ1-2|.|TRBV12-3/TRBV12-4|.
TGTGCCAGCAGTTTTGGAGGAGCCTATGGCTACACCTTC
CASSFGGAYGYTF
>TRBJ2-7|.|TRBV7-9|once
TGTGCCAGCAGCCCCTTACTCGACGAGCAGTACTTC
CASSPLLDEQYF
>TRBJ1-2|.|TRBV28|.
TGTGCCAGCAGTCCCCTTGGGGGCCACGGCTACACCTTC
CASSPLGGHGYTF
>TRBJ1-2|.|TRBV4-1|.
TGCGCCAGCAGCCAAGGGCACTCTTACGGGGGCTACACCTTC
CASSQGHSYGGYTF
>TRBJ2-7|.|TRBV6-2/TRBV6-3|.
TGTGCCAGCAGTTACCCCGTCAGGTCCTACGAGCAGTACTTC
CASSYPVRSYEQYF
>TRBJ2-4|.|TRBV12-5|.
TGTGCTAGTGGTTTGAAGAGGGACATTCAGTACTTC
CASGLKRDIQYF
>TRBJ2-7|.|TRBV7-3|.
TGTGCCAGCAGCTTCGGCAGGGACGAGCAGTACTTC
CASSFGRDEQYF
>TRBJ2-3|TRBD2|TRBV5-1|.
TGCGCCAGCAGCTTAAGCGGGGGGCACGGAGATACGCAGTATTTT
CASSLSGGHGDTQYF
>TRBJ1-3|.|TRBV5-4|.
TGTGCCAGCAGCTTTGGTGTTGCGTCAGGATACACCATATATTTT
CASSFGVASGYTIYF
>TRBJ1-5|TRBD1|TRBV5-8|.
TGTGCCAGCAGCTCATGGACAGGAAGCAATCAGCCCCAGCATTTT
CASSSWTGSNQPQHF
>TRBJ1-2|.|TRBV28|.
TGTGCCAGCAGTTTATACAGGGCTAACTATGGCTACACCTTC
CASSLYRANYGYTF
>TRBJ1-1|.|TRBV7-3|once
TGTGCCAGCAGCCAAGCGGGGGACACTGAAGCTTTCTTT
CASSQAGDTEAFF
>TRBJ1-2|TRBD1|TRBV9|.
TGTGCCAGCAGTACGACAGGGGCCCTCAACTATGGCTACACCTTC
CASSTTGALNYGYTF
>TRBJ1-1|.|TRBV5-1|.
TGCGCCAGCAGCCCGACACAGGTGAACACTGAAGCTTTCTTT
CASSPTQVNTEAFF
>TRBJ1-2|.|TRBV9|.
TGTGCCAGCAGCGTAGGATCAGGGCCGCTTGGCTACACCTTC
CASSVGSGPLGYTF
>TRBJ2-2|TRBD2|TRBV5-8|.
TGTGCCAGCAGCTTTCTACTAGCGGGTCAAACCGGGGAGCTGTTTTTT
CASSFLLAGQTGELFF
>TRBJ2-1|TRBD2|TRBV4-1|.
TGCGCCAGCAGCCAAGGTCTAGCGGGGCTTTGGGATGAGCAGTTCTTC
CASSQGLAGLWDEQFF
>TRBJ1-1|TRBD1|TRBV2|once
TGTGCCAGCAGTGACCAGGGGGCTGTCACTGAAGCTTTCTTT
CASSDQGAVTEAFF
>TRBJ2-3|TRBD1|TRBV4-3|.
TGCGCCAGCAGCCCCAGAGGGGGCGGCACAGATACGCAGTATTTT
CASSPRGGGTDTQYF
>TRBJ2-7|.|TRBV28|.
TGTGCCAGCAGGGGGCTTTACGAGCAGTACTTC
CASRGLYEQYF
>TRBJ1-2|.|TRBV20-1|.
TGCAGTGCTAGTCCCACCACTATTGGCTACACCTTC
CSASPTTIGYTF
>TRBJ1-6|.|TRBV7-9|.
TGTGCCAGCAGCGGCTCGACAGGCTTTACTTCACCCCTCCACTTT
CASSGSTGFTSPLHF
>TRBJ2-7|TRBD1|TRBV7-2|.
TGTGCCAGCAGCCTAAGGAGTGGACAGGGGAACTCCTACGAGCAGTACTTC
CASSLRSGQGNSYEQYF
>TRBJ2-7|TRBD1|TRBV11-3|.
TGTGCCAGCAGCACAGGGGTCGCCTACGAGCAGTACTTC
CASSTGVAYEQYF
>TRBJ1-2|.|TRBV27|once
TGTGCCAGCAGGCCGACAGATCTTCTGATCTATGGCTACACCTTC
CASRPTDLLIYGYTF
>TRBJ1-1|TRBD1|TRBV28|.
TGTGCCAGCAGTTCCCCAGGGGACAGGTCTGGGAACACTGAAGCTTTCTTT
CASSSPGDRSGNTEAFF
>TRBJ2-4|.|TRBV28|.
TGTGCCAGCAGTTTGTGGGCCACAAACAAAAACATTCAGTACTTC
CASSLWATNKNIQYF
>TRBJ1-2|TRBD1|TRBV20-1|few
TGCAGTGCTAGCAGGGGGCAAGGCTACACCTTC
CSASRGQGYTF
>TRBJ2-7|TRBD2|TRBV4-3|.
TGCGCCAGCAGCCAAGTTAGTAGCGGGGGGGCAAGGTACGAGCAGTACTTC
CASSQVSSGGARYEQYF
>TRBJ1-1|.|TRBV28|few
TGTGCCAGCAGCCCCGCGACAACTTACACTGAAGCTTTCTTT
CASSPATTYTEAFF
>TRBJ2-7|.|TRBV5-1|.
TGCGCCAGCAGCTCAACAGGGAGCTCCTACGAGCAGTACTTC
CASSSTGSSYEQYF
>TRBJ1-5|TRBD1|TRBV2|.
TGTGCCAGCAGCTTTAACAGGGGTTGGGTCAGTCAGCCCCAGCATTTT
CASSFNRGWVSQPQHF
>TRBJ2-1|.|TRBV19|.
TGTGCCAGGCGATTGAAGAGATACAATGAGCAGTTCTTC
CARRLKRYNEQFF
>TRBJ1-4|.|TRBV9|.
TGTGCCAGCAGCGTAGGAGGCAGGGTGGACGAAAAACTGTTTTTT
CASSVGGRVDEKLFF
>TRBJ2-1|.|TRBV7-2|.
TGTGCCAGCAGCCCAGAGGACTCCTCCTACAATGAGCAGTTCTTC
CASSPEDSSYNEQFF
>TRBJ1-2|.|TRBV5-5|.
TGTGCCAGCAGCTTGGTGCCCGCAGGGGAAGGAGGTGGCTACACCTTC
CASSLVPAGEGGGYTF